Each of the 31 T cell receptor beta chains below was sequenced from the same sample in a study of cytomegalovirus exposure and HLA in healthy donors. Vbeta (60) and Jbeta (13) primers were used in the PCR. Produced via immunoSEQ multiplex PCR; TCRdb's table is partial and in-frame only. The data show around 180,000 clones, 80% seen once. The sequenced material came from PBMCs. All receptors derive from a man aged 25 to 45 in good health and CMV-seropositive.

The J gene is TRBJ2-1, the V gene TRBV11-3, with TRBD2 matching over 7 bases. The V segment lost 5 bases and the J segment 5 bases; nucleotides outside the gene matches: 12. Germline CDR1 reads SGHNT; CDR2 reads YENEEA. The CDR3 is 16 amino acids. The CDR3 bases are TGTGCCAGCAGCCCCCCCTTGCCTAGCGGAAACAATGAGCAGTTCTTC. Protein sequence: CASSPPLPSGNNEQFF.

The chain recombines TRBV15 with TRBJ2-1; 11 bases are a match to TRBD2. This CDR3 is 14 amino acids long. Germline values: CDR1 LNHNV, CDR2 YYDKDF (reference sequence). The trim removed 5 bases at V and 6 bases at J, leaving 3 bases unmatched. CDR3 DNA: TGTGCCACCAGCGAAGGACTAGCGGGCAATGAGCAGTTCTTC. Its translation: CATSEGLAGNEQFF.

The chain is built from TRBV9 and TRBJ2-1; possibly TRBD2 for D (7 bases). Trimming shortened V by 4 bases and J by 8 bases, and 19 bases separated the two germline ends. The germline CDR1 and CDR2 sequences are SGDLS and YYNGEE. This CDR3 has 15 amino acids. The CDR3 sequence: CASSFSGGLVDEQFF. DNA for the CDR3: TGTGCCAGCAGCTTCTCCGGGGGGCTCGTCGATGAGCAGTTCTTC. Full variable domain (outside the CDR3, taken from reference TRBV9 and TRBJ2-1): DSGVTQTPKHLITATGQRVTLRCSPRSGDLSVYWYQQSLDQGLQFLIQYYNGEERAKGNILERFSAQQFPDLHSELNLSSLELGDSALYFCASSFSGGLVDEQFFGPGTRLTVL.

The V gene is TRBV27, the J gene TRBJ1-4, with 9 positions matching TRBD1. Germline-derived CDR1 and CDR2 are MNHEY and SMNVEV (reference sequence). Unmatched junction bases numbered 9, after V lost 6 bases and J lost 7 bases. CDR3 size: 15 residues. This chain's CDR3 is CASRLTGGLGEKLFF. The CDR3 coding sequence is TGTGCCAGCAGGCTTACAGGGGGCCTGGGTGAAAAACTGTTTTTT.

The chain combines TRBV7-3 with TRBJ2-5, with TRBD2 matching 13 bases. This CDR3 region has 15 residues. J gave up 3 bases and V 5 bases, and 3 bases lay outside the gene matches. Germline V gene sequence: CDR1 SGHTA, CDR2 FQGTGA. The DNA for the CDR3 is TGTGCCAGCAGCCGAGGGACTAGCGGGGAAGAGACCCAGTACTTC. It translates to CASSRGTSGEETQYF. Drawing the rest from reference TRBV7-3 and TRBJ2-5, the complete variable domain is GAGVSQTPSNKVTEKGKYVELRCDPISGHTALYWYRQSLGQGPEFLIYFQGTGAADDSGLPNDRFFAVRPEGSVSTLKIQRTERGDSAVYLCASSRGTSGEETQYFGPGTRLLVL.

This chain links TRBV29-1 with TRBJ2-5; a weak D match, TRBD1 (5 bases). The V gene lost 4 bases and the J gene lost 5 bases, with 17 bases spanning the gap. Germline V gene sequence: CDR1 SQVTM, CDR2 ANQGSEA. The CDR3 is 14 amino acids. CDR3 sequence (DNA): TGCAGCGTTGGCCGAATCAGGGTGGGGGAGACCCAGTACTTC. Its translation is CSVGRIRVGETQYF. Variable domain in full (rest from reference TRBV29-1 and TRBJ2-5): SAVISQKPSRDICQRGTSLTIQCQVDSQVTMMFWYRQQPGQSLTLIATANQGSEATYESGFVIDKFPISRPNLTFSTLTVSNMSPEDSSIYLCSVGRIRVGETQYFGPGTRLLVL.

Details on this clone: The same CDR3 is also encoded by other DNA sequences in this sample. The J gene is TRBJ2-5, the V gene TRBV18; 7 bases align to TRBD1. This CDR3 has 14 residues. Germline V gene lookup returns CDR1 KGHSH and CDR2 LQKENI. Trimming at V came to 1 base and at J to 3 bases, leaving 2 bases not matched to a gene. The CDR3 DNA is TGTGCCAGCTCACCACGTACAGGGGAAGAGACCCAGTACTTC. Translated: CASSPRTGEETQYF.

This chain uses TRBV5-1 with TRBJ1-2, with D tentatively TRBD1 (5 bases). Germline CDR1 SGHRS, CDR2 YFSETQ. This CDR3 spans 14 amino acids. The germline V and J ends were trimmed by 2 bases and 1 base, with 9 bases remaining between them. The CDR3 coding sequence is TGCGCCAGCAGCTTCGGCAGGGATAACTATGGCTACACCTTC. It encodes CASSFGRDNYGYTF.

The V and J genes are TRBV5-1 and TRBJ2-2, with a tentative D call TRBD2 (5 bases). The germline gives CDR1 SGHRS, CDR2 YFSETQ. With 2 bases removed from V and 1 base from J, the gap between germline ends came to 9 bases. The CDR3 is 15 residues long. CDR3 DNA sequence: TGCGCCAGCAGCTTCTTCGCGGGGAACACCGGGGAGCTGTTTTTT. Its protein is CASSFFAGNTGELFF.

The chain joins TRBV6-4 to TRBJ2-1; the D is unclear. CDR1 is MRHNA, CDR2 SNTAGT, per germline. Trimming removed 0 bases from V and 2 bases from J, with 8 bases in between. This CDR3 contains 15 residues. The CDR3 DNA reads TGTGCCAGCAGTGACTCGGTGGGCACCTACAATGAGCAGTTCTTC. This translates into CASSDSVGTYNEQFF.

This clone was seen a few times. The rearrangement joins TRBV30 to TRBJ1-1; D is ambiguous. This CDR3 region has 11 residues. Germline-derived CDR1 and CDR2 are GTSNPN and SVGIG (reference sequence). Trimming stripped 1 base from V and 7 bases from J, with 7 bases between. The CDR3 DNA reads TGTGCCTGGAGTGCTACGATTGAAGCTTTCTTT. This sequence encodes CAWSATIEAFF.

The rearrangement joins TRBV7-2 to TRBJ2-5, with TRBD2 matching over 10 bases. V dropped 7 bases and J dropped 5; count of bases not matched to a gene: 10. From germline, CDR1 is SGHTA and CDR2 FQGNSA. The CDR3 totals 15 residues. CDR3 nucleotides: TGTGCCAGCATCCTTCAGCGGGGGGGCTGGGAGACCCAGTACTTC. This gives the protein CASILQRGGWETQYF.

The CDR3 nucleotides read TGTGCCAGCAGTTTAAAGGACAGGGACTACGAGCAGTACTTC. It specifies CASSLKDRDYEQYF. This chain links TRBV27 with TRBJ2-7; 8 nucleotides match TRBD1. CDR3 length: 14 amino acids. Germline CDR1 reads MNHEY; CDR2 reads SMNVEV (reference sequence). V trimming: 2 bases; J trimming: 3 bases; junction bases outside the gene matches: 3.

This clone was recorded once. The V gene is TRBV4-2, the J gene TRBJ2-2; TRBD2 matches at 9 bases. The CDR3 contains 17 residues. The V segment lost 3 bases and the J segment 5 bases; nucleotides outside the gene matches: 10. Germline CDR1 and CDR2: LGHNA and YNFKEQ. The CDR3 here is CASSQASGAPGTGELFF. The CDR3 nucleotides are TGTGCCAGCAGCCAGGCTAGCGGGGCCCCGGGAACCGGGGAGCTGTTTTTT.

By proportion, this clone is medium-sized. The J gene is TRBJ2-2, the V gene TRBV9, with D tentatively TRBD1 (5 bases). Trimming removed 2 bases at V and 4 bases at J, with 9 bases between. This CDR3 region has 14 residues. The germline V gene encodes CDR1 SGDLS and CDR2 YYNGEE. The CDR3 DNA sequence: TGTGCCAGCAGCGTGCAGGGTGGCACCGGGGAGCTGTTTTTT. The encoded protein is CASSVQGGTGELFF.

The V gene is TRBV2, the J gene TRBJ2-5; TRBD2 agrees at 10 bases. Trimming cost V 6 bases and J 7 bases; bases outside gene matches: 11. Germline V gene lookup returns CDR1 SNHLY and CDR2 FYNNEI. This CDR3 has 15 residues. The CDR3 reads CASSNFLAGVGTQYF. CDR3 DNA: TGTGCCAGCAGCAATTTCCTAGCGGGAGTAGGGACCCAGTACTTC.

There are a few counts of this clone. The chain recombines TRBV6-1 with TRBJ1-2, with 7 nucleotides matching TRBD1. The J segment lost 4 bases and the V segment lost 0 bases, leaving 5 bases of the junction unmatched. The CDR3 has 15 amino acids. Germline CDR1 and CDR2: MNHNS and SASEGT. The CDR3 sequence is CASSEAQTGTYGYTF. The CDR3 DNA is TGTGCCAGCAGTGAAGCTCAGACAGGGACCTATGGCTACACCTTC.

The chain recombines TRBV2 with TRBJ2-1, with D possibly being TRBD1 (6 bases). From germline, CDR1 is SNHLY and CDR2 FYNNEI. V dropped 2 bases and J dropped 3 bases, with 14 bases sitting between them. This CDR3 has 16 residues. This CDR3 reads CASSEWVGTIYNEQFF. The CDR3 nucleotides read TGTGCCAGCAGTGAATGGGTTGGGACAATCTACAATGAGCAGTTCTTC.

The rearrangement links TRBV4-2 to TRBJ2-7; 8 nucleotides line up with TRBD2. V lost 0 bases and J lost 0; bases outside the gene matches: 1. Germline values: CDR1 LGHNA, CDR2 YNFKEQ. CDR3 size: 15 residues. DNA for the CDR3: TGTGCCAGCAGCCAAGAAAGCGGGAGCTCCTACGAGCAGTACTTC. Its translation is CASSQESGSSYEQYF.

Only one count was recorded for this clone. The CDR3 DNA sequence: TGCGCCAGCAGTGACGTGCCGGTGAACACTGAAGCTTTCTTT. It is translated as CASSDVPVNTEAFF. V usage is TRBV10-1 and J usage is TRBJ1-1; unclear D gene. CDR1 and CDR2 (germline): WNHNN, SYGVQD (reference sequence). This CDR3 has 14 residues. Trimming cost V 3 bases and J 0 bases, with 8 bases left between them.

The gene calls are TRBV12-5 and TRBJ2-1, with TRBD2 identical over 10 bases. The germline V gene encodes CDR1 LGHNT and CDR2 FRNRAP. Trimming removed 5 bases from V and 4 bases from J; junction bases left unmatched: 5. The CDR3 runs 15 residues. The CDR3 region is CASGPAAGGYNEQFF. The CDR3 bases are TGTGCTAGTGGTCCCGCAGCGGGGGGGTACAATGAGCAGTTCTTC.

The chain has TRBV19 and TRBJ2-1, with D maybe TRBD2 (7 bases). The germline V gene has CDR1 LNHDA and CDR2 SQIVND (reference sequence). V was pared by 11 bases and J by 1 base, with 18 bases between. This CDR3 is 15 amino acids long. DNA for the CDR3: TGTGCCTCGGGGTGGGGGGGGACATCCTACAATGAGCAGTTCTTC. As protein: CASGWGGTSYNEQFF.

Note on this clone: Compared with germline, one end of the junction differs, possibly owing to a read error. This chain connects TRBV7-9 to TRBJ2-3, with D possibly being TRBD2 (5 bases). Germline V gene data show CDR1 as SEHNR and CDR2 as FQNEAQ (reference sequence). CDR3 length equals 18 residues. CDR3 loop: CSSSFDQEGGQITDTQYF. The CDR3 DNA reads TGTTCCAGCAGCTTTGATCAAGAGGGCGGGCAAATCACAGATACGCAGTATTTT.

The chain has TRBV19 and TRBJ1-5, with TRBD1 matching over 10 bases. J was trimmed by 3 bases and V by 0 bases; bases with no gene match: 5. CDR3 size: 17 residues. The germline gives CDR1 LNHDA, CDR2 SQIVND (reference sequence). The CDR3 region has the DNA TGTGCCAGTAGTATAGACCAGGACAGGGGGATCAATCAGCCCCAGCATTTT. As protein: CASSIDQDRGINQPQHF.

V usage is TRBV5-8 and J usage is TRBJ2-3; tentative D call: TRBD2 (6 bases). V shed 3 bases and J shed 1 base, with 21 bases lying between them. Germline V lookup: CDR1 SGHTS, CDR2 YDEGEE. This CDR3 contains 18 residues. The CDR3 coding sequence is TGTGCCAGCAGCTCCCATGGGGTGCGAGGGGAGGGCACAGATACGCAGTATTTT. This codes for CASSSHGVRGEGTDTQYF.

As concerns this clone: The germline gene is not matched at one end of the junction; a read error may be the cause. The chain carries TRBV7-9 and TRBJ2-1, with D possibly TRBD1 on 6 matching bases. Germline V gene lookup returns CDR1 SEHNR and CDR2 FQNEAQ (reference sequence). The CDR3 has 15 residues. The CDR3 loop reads CSSSTGTNFYNEQFF. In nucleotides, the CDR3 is TGTTCCAGCTCAACAGGGACGAACTTTTACAATGAGCAGTTCTTC.

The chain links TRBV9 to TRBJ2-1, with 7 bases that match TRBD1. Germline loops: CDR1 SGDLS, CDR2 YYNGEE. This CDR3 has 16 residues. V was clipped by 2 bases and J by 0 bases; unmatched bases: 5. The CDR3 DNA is TGTGCCAGCAGCGTCCTGTCAGGGGGCTCCTACAATGAGCAGTTCTTC. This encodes CASSVLSGGSYNEQFF. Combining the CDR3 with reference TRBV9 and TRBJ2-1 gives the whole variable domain DSGVTQTPKHLITATGQRVTLRCSPRSGDLSVYWYQQSLDQGLQFLIQYYNGEERAKGNILERFSAQQFPDLHSELNLSSLELGDSALYFCASSVLSGGSYNEQFFGPGTRLTVL.

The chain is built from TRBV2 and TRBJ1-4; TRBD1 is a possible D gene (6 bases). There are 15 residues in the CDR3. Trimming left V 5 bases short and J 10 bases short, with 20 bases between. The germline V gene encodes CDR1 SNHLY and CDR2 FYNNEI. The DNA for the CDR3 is TGTGCCAGCAGTCCAGGGGACGGCAGAGGAGGAAAACTGTTTTTT. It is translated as CASSPGDGRGGKLFF. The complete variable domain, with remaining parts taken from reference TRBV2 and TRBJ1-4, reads EPEVTQTPSHQVTQMGQEVILRCVPISNHLYFYWYRQILGQKVEFLVSFYNNEISEKSEIFDDQFSVERPDGSNFTLKIRSTKLEDSAMYFCASSPGDGRGGKLFFGSGTQLSVL.

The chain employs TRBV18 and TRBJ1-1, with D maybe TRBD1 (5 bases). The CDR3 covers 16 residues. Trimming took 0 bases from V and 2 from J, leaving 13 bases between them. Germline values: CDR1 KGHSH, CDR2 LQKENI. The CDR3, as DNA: TGTGCCAGCTCACCACCGGGGCTCAGAGCAAACACTGAAGCTTTCTTT. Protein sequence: CASSPPGLRANTEAFF.

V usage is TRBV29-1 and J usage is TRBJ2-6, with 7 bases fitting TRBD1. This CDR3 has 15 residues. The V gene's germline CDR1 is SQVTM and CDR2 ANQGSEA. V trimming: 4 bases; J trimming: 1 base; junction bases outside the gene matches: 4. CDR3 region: CSVGDRESGANVLTF. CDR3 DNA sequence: TGCAGCGTTGGTGACAGGGAATCTGGGGCCAACGTCCTGACTTTC.

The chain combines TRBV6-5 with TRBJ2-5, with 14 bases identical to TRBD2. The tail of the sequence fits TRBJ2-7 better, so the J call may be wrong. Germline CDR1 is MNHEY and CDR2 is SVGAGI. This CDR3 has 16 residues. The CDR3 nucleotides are TGTGCCAGCAGTTACTCGACTAGCGGGAGGGCCTACGAGCAGTACTTC. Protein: CASSYSTSGRAYEQYF.